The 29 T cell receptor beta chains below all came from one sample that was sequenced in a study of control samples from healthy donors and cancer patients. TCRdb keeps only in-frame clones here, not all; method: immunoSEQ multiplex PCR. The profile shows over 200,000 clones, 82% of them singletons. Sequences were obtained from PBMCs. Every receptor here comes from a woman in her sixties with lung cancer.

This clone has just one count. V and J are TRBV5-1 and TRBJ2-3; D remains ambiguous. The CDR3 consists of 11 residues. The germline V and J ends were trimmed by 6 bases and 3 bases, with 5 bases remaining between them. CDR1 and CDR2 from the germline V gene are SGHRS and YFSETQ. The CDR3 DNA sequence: TGCGCCAGCACCCTTACAGATACGCAGTATTTT. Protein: CASTLTDTQYF.

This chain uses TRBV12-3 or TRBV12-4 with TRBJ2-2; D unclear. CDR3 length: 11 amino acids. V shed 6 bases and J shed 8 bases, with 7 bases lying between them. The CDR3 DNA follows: TGTGCCAGCAGCCGCACGGGGGAGCTGTTTTTT. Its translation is CASSRTGELFF.

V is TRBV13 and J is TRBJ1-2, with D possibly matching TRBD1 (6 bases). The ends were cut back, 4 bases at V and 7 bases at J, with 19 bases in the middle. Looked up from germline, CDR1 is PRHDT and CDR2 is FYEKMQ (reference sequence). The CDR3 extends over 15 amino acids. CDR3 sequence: CASSSQGGGGGGYTF. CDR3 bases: TGTGCCAGCAGCTCCCAAGGGGGAGGCGGGGGTGGCTACACCTTC. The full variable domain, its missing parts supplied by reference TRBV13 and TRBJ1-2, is AAGVIQSPRHLIKEKRETATLKCYPIPRHDTVYWYQQGPGQDPQFLISFYEKMQSDKGSIPDRFSAQQFSDYHSELNMSSLELGDSALYFCASSSQGGGGGGYTFGSGTRLTVV.

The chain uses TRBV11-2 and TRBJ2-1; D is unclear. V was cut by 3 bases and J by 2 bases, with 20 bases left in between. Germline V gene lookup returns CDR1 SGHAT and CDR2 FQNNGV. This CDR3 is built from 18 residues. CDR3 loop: CASSFNASPQTAYNEQFF. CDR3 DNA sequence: TGTGCCAGCAGCTTTAATGCGTCGCCTCAGACCGCCTACAATGAGCAGTTCTTC.

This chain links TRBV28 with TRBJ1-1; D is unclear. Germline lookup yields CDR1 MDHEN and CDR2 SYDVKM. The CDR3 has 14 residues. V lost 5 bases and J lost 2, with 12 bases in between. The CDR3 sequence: CASSQTTGNTEAFF. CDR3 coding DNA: TGTGCCAGCAGTCAAACCACGGGAAACACTGAAGCTTTCTTT.

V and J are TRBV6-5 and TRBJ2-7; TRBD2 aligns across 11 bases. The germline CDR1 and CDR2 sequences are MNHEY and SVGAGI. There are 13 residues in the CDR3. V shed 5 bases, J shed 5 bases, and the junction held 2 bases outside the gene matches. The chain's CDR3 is CASSPTSGNEQYF. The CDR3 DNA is TGTGCCAGCAGTCCGACTAGCGGGAACGAGCAGTACTTC.

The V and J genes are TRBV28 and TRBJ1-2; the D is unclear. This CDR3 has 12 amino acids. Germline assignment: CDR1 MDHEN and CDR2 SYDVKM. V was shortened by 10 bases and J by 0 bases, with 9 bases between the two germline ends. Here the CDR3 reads CATKRANYGYTF. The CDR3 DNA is TGTGCCACCAAGAGGGCTAACTATGGCTACACCTTC.

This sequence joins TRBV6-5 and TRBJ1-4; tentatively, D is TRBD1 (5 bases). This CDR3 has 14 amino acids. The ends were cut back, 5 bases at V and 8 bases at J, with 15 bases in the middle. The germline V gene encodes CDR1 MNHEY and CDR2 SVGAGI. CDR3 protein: CASSTQLRGEKLFF. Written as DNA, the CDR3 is TGTGCCAGCAGTACACAGTTGAGGGGAGAAAAACTGTTTTTT.

CDR3 protein: CASSQAQGSTEAFF. CDR3 nucleotide sequence: TGTGCCAGCAGCCAAGCACAGGGGTCCACTGAAGCTTTCTTT. The rearrangement links TRBV3-1 (or the pseudogene TRBV3-2) to TRBJ1-1; 7 nucleotides line up with TRBD1. The CDR3 contains 14 residues. With V trimmed by 1 base and J by 4 bases, 3 bases remained unmatched. The germline gives CDR1 LGHDT, CDR2 YNNKEL (reference sequence).

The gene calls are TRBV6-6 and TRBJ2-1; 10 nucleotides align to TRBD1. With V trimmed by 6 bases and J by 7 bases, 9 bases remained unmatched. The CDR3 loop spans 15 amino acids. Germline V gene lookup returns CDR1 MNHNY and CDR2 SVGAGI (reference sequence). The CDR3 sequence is CASSRRGQGWNEQFF. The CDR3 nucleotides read TGTGCCAGCAGCCGCCGGGGACAGGGGTGGAATGAGCAGTTCTTC.

CDR3 in amino acids: CASSLMMTRNSNQPQHF. CDR3 DNA: TGTGCCAGCAGTTTGATGATGACCAGAAATAGCAATCAGCCCCAGCATTTT. The V and J genes are TRBV28 and TRBJ1-5; D is uncertain. Trimming cost V 3 bases and J 0 bases, with 15 bases left between them. CDR3 length: 17 amino acids. Germline-derived CDR1 and CDR2 are MDHEN and SYDVKM.

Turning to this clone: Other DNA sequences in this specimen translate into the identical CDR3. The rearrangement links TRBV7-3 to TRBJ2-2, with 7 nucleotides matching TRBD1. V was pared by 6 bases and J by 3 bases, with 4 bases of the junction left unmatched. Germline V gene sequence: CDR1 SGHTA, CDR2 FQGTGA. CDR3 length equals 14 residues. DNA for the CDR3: TGTGCCAGCAGTCCTGACAGGGACACCGGGGAGCTGTTTTTT. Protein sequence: CASSPDRDTGELFF.

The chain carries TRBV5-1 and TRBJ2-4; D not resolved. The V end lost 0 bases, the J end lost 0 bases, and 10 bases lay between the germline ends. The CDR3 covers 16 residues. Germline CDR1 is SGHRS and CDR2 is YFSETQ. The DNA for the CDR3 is TGCGCCAGCAGCTTGGAGACGGATCTAGCCAAAAACATTCAGTACTTC. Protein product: CASSLETDLAKNIQYF.

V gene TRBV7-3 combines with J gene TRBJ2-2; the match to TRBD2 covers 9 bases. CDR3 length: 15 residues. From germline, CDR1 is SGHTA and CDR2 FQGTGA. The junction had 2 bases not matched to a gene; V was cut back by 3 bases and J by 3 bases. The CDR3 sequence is CASSLREGDTGELFF. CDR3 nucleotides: TGTGCCAGCAGCTTGCGGGAGGGTGACACCGGGGAGCTGTTTTTT.

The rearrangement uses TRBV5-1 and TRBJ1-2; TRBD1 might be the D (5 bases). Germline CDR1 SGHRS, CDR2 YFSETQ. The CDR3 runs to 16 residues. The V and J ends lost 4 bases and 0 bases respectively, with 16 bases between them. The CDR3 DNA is TGCGCCAGCAGCCCAACAGGAGGAAACTCTAACTATGGCTACACCTTC. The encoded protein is CASSPTGGNSNYGYTF.

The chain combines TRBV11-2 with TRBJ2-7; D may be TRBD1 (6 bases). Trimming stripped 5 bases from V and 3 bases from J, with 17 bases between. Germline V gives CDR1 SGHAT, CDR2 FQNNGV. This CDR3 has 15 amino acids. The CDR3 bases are TGTGCCAGCAGCACGGCTCCACAGGGATTCTACGAGCAGTACTTC. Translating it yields CASSTAPQGFYEQYF.

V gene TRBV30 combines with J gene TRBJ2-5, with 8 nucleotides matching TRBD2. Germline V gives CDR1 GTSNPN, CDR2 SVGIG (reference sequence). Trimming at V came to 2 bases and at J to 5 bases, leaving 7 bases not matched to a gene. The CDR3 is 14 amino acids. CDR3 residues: CAWSFGLAGETQYF. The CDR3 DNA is TGTGCCTGGAGTTTCGGACTAGCAGGGGAGACCCAGTACTTC.

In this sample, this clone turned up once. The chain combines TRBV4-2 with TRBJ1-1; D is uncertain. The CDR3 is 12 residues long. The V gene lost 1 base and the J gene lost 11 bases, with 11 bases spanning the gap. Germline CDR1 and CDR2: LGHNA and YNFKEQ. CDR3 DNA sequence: TGTGCCAGCAGCCAAGGTAGGGTGGAGGCTTTCTTT. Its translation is CASSQGRVEAFF.

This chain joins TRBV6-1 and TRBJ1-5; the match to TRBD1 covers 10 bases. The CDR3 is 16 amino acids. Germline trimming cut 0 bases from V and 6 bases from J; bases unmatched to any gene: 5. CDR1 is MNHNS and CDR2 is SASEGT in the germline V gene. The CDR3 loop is CASSEAGTGVGQPQHF. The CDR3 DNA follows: TGTGCCAGCAGTGAAGCCGGGACAGGGGTAGGTCAGCCCCAGCATTTT.

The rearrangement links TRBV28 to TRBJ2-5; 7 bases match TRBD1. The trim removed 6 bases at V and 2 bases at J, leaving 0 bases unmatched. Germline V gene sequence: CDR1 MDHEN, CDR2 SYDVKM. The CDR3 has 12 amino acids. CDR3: CASSRGQETQYF. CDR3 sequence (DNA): TGTGCCAGCAGCAGGGGGCAAGAGACCCAGTACTTC.

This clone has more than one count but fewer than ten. The CDR3 region has the DNA TGTGCCAGCTCACCTTCCGACAGGGTCATTCTTCAGCCCCAGCATTTT. It encodes CASSPSDRVILQPQHF. The V and J genes are TRBV18 and TRBJ1-5, with TRBD1 identical over 7 bases. CDR3 length equals 16 residues. CDR1 is KGHSH and CDR2 is LQKENI in the germline V gene. Trimming cost V 3 bases and J 6 bases; bases outside gene matches: 11.

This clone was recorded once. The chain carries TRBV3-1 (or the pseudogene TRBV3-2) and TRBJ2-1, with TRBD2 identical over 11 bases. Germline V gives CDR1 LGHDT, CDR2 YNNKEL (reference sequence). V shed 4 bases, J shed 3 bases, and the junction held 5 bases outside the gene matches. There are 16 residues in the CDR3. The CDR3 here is CASSPPSGGRYNEQFF. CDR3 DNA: TGTGCCAGCAGCCCTCCTAGCGGGGGGCGCTACAATGAGCAGTTCTTC.

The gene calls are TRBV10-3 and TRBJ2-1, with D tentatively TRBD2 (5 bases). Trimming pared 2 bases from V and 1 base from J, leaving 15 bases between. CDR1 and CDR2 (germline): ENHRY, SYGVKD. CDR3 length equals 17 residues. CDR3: CAISEGMGVISYNEQFF. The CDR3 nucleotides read TGTGCCATCAGTGAGGGTATGGGAGTGATATCCTACAATGAGCAGTTCTTC.

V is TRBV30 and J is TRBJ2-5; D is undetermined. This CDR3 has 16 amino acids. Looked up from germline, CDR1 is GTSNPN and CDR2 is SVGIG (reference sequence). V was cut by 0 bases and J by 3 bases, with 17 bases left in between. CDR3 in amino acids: CAWSVLLGRVEETQYF. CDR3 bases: TGTGCCTGGAGTGTACTCTTAGGCCGAGTGGAAGAGACCCAGTACTTC.

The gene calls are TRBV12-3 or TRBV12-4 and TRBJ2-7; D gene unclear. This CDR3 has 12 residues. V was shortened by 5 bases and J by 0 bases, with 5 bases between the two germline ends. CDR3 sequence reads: CASSGFSYEQYF. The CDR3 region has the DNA TGTGCCAGCAGTGGCTTCTCCTACGAGCAGTACTTC.

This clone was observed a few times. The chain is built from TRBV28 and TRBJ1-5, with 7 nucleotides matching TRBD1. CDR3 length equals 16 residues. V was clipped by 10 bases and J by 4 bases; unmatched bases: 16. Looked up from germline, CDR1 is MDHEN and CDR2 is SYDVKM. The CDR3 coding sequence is TGTGCCATCCGATCCGGAACCGGGACAGATAATCAGCCCCAGCATTTT. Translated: CAIRSGTGTDNQPQHF.

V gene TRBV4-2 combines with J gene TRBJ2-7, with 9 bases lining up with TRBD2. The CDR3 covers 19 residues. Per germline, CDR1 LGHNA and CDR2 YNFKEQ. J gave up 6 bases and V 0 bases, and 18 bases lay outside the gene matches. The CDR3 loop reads CASSQDPSGVAGDVGEQYF. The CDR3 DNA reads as TGTGCCAGCAGCCAAGATCCCTCGGGAGTAGCGGGAGATGTCGGCGAGCAGTACTTC.

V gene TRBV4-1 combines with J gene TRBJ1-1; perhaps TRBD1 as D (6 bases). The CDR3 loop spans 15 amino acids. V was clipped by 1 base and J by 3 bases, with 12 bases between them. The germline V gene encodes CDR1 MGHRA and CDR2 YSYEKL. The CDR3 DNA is TGCGCCAGCAGCCAAGGGAACAAGGGGGACACTGAAGCTTTCTTT. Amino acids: CASSQGNKGDTEAFF.

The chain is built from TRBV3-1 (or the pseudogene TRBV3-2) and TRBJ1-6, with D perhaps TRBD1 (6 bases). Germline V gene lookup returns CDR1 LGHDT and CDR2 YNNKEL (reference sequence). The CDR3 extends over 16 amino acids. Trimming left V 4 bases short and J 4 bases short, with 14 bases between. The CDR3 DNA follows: TGTGCCAGCAGCCGGAAAGGGGGATCTTATAATTCACCCCTCCACTTT. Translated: CASSRKGGSYNSPLHF.